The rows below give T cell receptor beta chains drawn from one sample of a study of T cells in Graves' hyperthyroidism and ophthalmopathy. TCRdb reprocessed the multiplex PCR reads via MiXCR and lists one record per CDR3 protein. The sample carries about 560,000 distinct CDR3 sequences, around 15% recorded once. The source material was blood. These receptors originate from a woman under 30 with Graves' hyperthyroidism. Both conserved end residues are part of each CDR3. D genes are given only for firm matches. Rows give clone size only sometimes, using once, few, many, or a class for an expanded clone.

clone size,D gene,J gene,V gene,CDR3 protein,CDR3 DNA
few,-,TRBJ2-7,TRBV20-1,CSGWSGTYEQYF,TGCAGTGGGTGGAGCGGAACGTACGAGCAGTACTTC
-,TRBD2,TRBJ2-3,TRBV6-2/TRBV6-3,CASSYSRLAGSTDTQYF,TGTGCCAGCAGTTACTCCCGACTAGCGGGGAGCACAGATACGCAGTATTTT
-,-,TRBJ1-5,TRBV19,CASSIGGSSNQPQHF,TGTGCCAGTAGTATAGGGGGCAGCAGCAATCAGCCCCAGCATTTT
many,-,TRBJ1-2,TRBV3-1,CASSEALRAYGYTF,TGTGCCAGCAGCGAAGCGCTCCGGGCCTATGGCTACACCTTC
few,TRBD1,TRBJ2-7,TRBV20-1,CSARGGGQGYEQYF,TGCAGTGCTAGAGGGGGGGGACAGGGATACGAGCAGTACTTC
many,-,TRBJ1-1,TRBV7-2,CASSLRGATEAFF,TGTGCCAGCAGCTTAAGGGGGGCCACTGAAGCTTTCTTT
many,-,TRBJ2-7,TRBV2,CASRTRAASSYEQYF,TGTGCCAGCAGGACCCGGGCAGCGAGCTCCTACGAGCAGTACTTC
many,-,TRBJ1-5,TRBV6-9,CARRTGRREIFVAQHF,TGTGCCAGACGCACGGGGAGACGGGAAATTTTCGTGGCCCAGCATTTT
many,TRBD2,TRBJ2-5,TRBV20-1,CSAPSGGNQETQYF,TGCAGTGCCCCTAGCGGGGGGAACCAAGAGACCCAGTACTTC
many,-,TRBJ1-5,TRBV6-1,CASSLGTAKGQPQHF,TGTGCCAGCAGCCTAGGGACGGCAAAGGGTCAGCCCCAGCATTTT
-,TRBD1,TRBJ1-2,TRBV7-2,CASRLRTGGYYGYTF,TGTGCCAGCAGACTAAGAACAGGGGGTTACTATGGCTACACCTTC
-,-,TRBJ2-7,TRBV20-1,CSASSLALYEQYF,TGCAGTGCTAGTTCACTAGCCCTCTACGAGCAGTACTTC
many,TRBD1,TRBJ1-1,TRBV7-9,CASSAPGTDVAEAFF,TGTGCCAGCAGCGCCCCCGGGACAGACGTCGCTGAAGCTTTCTTT
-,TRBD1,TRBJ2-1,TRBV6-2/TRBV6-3,CASSRDRLDEQFF,TGTGCCAGCAGCAGGGACAGATTGGATGAGCAGTTCTTC
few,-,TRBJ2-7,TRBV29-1,CSVEWGQRGAYEQYF,TGCAGCGTTGAATGGGGACAGCGCGGGGCCTACGAGCAGTACTTC
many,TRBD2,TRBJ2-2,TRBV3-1,CASSQDAGAGELFF,TGTGCCAGCAGCCAAGATGCGGGAGCCGGGGAGCTGTTTTTT
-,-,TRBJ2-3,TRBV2,CASKLRDRTDTQYF,TGTGCCAGCAAGCTCCGGGACCGCACAGATACGCAGTATTTT
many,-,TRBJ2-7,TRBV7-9,CASSSTDGASHYEQYF,TGTGCCAGCAGCTCTACGGACGGTGCTTCTCACTACGAGCAGTACTTC
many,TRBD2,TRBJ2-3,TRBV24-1,CATSDFGREKVLAGTTDTQYF,TGTGCCACCAGTGATTTTGGCCGGGAAAAGGTCCTAGCGGGAACCACAGATACGCAGTATTTT
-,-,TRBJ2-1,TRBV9,CASSVDREGYNEQFF,TGTGCCAGCAGCGTAGATAGAGAGGGTTACAATGAGCAGTTCTTC
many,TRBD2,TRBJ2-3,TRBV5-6,CASRLIGTSGKDTQYF,TGTGCCAGCAGACTGATCGGGACTAGTGGGAAAGATACGCAGTATTTT
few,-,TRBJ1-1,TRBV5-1,CASSARRGGNRAEAFF,TGCGCCAGCAGCGCACGAAGGGGAGGGAACAGGGCTGAAGCTTTCTTT